These 15 T cell receptor beta chains were all obtained from the same sample, sequenced in a study of T cells in localized non-small cell lung cancer. Here immunoSEQ multiplex PCR was the method, and the copy in TCRdb shows in-frame clones only, minus some. The sample holds under 95,000 clones, 75% to 85% seen once. The source was peripheral blood, collected before any cancer treatment. The source of these receptors is a female donor at least 60 years old with stage I lung adenocarcinoma.

The rearrangement uses TRBV4-3 and TRBJ1-1, with D maybe TRBD1 (5 bases). The length of the CDR3 is 16 residues. The germline V gene encodes CDR1 LGHNA and CDR2 YSLEER. Trimming cost V 1 base and J 9 bases, with 21 bases left between them. DNA of the CDR3: TGCGCCAGCAGCCAAGTTCAGGGCTGGATCTCAAGTCAAGCTTTCTTT. This codes for CASSQVQGWISSQAFF.

This clone was counted a single time. The V and J genes are TRBV11-3 and TRBJ1-1; D gene ambiguous. Germline loops: CDR1 SGHNT, CDR2 YENEEA. V dropped 0 bases and J dropped 4 bases, with 6 bases sitting between them. The CDR3 runs 13 residues. Here the CDR3 DNA reads TGTGCCAGCAGCTTAGAATCGCGCACTGAAGCTTTCTTT. This encodes CASSLESRTEAFF.

The chain couples TRBV20-1 to TRBJ2-7; D unresolved. The germline V and J ends were trimmed by 6 bases and 3 bases, with 9 bases remaining between them. The CDR3 is 11 residues long. The germline gives CDR1 DFQATT, CDR2 SNEGSKA (reference sequence). CDR3 coding DNA: TGCAGTGCCTGGGGTGGCTACGAGCAGTACTTC. Translated: CSAWGGYEQYF.

This rearrangement joins TRBV5-8 to TRBJ2-1; no reliable D call. CDR3 length: 14 amino acids. Germline V lookup: CDR1 SGHTS, CDR2 YDEGEE. Trimming removed 2 bases from V and 3 bases from J, with 9 bases in between. The CDR3 protein is CASSLEGFYNEQFF. The CDR3 coding sequence is TGTGCCAGCAGCTTAGAAGGTTTCTACAATGAGCAGTTCTTC.

This clone was seen once. The chain combines TRBV20-1 with TRBJ2-4, with D unresolved. The CDR3 is made up of 10 amino acids. Germline V gene lookup returns CDR1 DFQATT and CDR2 SNEGSKA (reference sequence). V was cut by 4 bases and J by 2 bases, with 0 bases left in between. The CDR3 bases are TGCAGTGCTACCAAAAACATTCAGTACTTC. It codes for CSATKNIQYF.

V gene TRBV29-1 combines with J gene TRBJ1-3; no clear D gene. This CDR3 has 14 residues. CDR1 is SQVTM, CDR2 ANQGSEA, per germline. V dropped 3 bases and J dropped 1 base, with 10 bases sitting between them. Here the CDR3 reads CSVERWQSGNTIYF. For the CDR3, the DNA is TGCAGCGTTGAGCGGTGGCAGTCTGGAAACACCATATATTTT.

The chain carries TRBV18 and TRBJ1-1; TRBD1 aligns across 10 bases. Germline V gene sequence: CDR1 KGHSH, CDR2 LQKENI. The V segment lost 4 bases and the J segment 4 bases; nucleotides outside the gene matches: 12. The CDR3 totals 17 residues. This CDR3 is CASSLIRQGAGGTEAFF. As DNA, the CDR3 is TGTGCCAGCTCACTCATCAGACAGGGGGCTGGGGGCACTGAAGCTTTCTTT.

The chain joins TRBV7-2 to TRBJ1-5; D remains unclear. CDR3 size: 15 residues. The V end lost 1 base, the J end lost 1 base, and 8 bases lay between the germline ends. Germline V gene data show CDR1 as SGHTA and CDR2 as FQGNSA. The CDR3 sequence: CASSLDNFSNQPQHF. The CDR3 nucleotides read TGTGCCAGCAGCTTAGATAACTTCAGCAATCAGCCCCAGCATTTT.

The chain combines TRBV7-2 with TRBJ2-1; D unclear. Germline CDR1 reads SGHTA; CDR2 reads FQGNSA. CDR3 length: 18 residues. V lost 2 bases and J 4 bases, leaving 21 bases between the germline ends. The DNA of the CDR3 is TGTGCCAGCAGCTTACGAACGGTCATCAACCATCTATACAATGAGCAGTTCTTC. Amino acid sequence: CASSLRTVINHLYNEQFF.

This chain connects TRBV5-1 to TRBJ1-4; the D is unclear. Per the germline V gene, CDR1 is SGHRS and CDR2 is YFSETQ. This CDR3 comprises 14 residues. Between the trimmed V and J ends, which lost 0 bases and 8 bases, there was a span of 11 bases. CDR3 DNA sequence: TGCGCCAGCAGCTTGGGGGCCGGGTCGGAAAAACTGTTTTTT. This sequence encodes CASSLGAGSEKLFF. The variable domain in full, with the rest retrieved from reference TRBV5-1 and TRBJ1-4, is KAGVTQTPRYLIKTRGQQVTLSCSPISGHRSVSWYQQTPGQGLQFLFEYFSETQRNKGNFPGRFSGRQFSNSRSEMNVSTLELGDSALYLCASSLGAGSEKLFFGSGTQLSVL.

This clone occurred a few times. The J gene is TRBJ2-2, the V gene TRBV6-4; 9 bases match TRBD2. This CDR3 spans 17 amino acids. Germline V gene sequence: CDR1 MRHNA, CDR2 SNTAGT. The V gene end was trimmed by 4 bases and the J gene end by 0 bases; junction bases not matched to a gene: 6. This chain's CDR3 is CASSALAGSTNTGELFF. The CDR3 bases are TGTGCCAGCAGTGCCCTAGCGGGGAGTACGAACACCGGGGAGCTGTTTTTT.

The table lists this clone with a count of one. V and J are TRBV6-1 and TRBJ2-1; unclear D gene. Trimming took 7 bases from V and 8 from J, leaving 6 bases between them. CDR1 and CDR2 (germline): MNHNS, SASEGT. The CDR3 extends over 10 amino acids. The chain's CDR3 is CASKMHEQFF. The CDR3 nucleotides are TGTGCCAGCAAAATGCATGAGCAGTTCTTC.

This clone occurred once. The V call is TRBV5-1, the J call TRBJ1-2; 8 bases are shared with TRBD1. The CDR3 contains 16 residues. V was clipped by 3 bases and J by 5 bases; unmatched bases: 12. Per the germline V gene, CDR1 is SGHRS and CDR2 is YFSETQ. CDR3 sequence: CASSSSTGGVLYGYTF. For the CDR3, the DNA is TGCGCCAGCAGCTCGAGTACAGGGGGTGTCCTTTATGGCTACACCTTC.

The V and J genes are TRBV4-1 and TRBJ2-7; either TRBD1 or TRBD2 may supply D (6 bases each). V lost 2 bases and J lost 3, with 14 bases in between. Germline CDR1 and CDR2: MGHRA and YSYEKL. The CDR3 has 15 residues. This chain's CDR3 is CASSQIVGGDYEQYF. As DNA, the CDR3 is TGCGCCAGCAGCCAAATTGTCGGGGGCGACTACGAGCAGTACTTC.

The rearrangement joins TRBV7-3 to TRBJ1-2; 7 bases are a match to TRBD1. Looked up from germline, CDR1 is SGHTA and CDR2 is FQGTGA. This CDR3 has 14 residues. V shed 3 bases and J 5 bases; nucleotides not matched to a gene: 6. The CDR3 DNA follows: TGTGCCAGCAGCTTTACGACAGGGATGTATGGCTACACCTTC. It is translated as CASSFTTGMYGYTF.